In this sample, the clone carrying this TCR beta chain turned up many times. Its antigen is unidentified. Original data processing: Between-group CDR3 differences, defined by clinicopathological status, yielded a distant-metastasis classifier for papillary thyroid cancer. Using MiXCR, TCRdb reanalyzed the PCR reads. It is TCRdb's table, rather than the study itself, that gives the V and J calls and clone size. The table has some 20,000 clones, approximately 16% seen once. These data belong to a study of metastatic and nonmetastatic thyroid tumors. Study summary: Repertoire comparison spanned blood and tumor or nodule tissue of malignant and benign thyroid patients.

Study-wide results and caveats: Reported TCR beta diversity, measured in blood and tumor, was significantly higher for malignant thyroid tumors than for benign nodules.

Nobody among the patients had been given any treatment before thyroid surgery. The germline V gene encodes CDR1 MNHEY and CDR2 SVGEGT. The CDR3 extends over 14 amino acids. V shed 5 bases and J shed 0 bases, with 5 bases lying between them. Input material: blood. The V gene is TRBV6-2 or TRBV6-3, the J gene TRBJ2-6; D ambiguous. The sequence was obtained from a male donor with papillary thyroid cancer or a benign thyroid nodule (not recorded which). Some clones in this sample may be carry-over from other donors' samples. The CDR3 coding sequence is TGTGCCAGCAGTGACAACTCTGGGGCCAACGTCCTGACTTTC. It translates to CASSDNSGANVLTF.